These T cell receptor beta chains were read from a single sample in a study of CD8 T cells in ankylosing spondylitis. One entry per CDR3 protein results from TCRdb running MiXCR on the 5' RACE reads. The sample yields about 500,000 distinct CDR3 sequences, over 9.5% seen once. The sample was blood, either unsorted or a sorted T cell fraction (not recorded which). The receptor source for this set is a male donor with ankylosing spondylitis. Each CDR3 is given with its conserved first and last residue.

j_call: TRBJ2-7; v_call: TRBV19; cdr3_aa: CASSTQRQGAYEQYF
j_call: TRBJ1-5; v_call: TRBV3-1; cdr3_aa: CASSPGRGYEPQHF
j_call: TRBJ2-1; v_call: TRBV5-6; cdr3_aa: CASSQAGGFYNEQFF
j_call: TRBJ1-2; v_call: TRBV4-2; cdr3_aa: CASSQDLSQNDRGAGYTF
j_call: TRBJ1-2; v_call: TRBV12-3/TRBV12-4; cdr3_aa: CASSPGTGGHYGYTF
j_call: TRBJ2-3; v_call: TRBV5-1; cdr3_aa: CASSSQGDTDTQYF
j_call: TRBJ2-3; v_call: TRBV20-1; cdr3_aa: CSAITSGRTDTQYF
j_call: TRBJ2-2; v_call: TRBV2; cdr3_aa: CASSNQPIGLTGELFF
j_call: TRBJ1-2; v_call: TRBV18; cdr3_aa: CASSPNRGYTF
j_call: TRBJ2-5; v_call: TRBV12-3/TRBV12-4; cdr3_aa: CASSSTLEISGETQYF
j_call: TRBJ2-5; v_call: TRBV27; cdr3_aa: CASSLSLGGQETQYF
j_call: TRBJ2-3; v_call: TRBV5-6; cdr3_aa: CASSLYRRADTQYF
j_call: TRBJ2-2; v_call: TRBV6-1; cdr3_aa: CASIQTSGRGRTGELFF
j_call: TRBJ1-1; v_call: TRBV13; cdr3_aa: CASSHFSRGTEAFF
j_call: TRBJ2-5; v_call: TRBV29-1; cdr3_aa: CSVYHTDSETQYF
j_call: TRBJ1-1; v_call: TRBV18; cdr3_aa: CASSPRLVTGTGNTEAFF
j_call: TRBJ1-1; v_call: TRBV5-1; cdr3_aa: CASSERGLNTEAFF
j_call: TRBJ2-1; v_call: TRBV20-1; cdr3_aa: CSAPSGTSGYNEQFF
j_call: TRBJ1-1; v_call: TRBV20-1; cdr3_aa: CSARGQRRVGRLNTEAFF
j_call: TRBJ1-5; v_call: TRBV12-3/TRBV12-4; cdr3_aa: CASSLYGNYSNQPQHF
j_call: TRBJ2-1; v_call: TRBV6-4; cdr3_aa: CASRHIRDLFNEQFF
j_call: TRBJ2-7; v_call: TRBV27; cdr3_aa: CASSKRPGPPYEQYF
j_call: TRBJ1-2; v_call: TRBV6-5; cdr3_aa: CASSYSGSDGYTF
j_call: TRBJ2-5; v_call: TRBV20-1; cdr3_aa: CSAPEAGLAEETQYF
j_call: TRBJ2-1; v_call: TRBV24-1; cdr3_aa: CATSDVTSGRPLFNEQFF
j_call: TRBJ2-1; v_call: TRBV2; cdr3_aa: CASSEPGSYNEQFF
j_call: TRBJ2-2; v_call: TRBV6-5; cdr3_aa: CASSNGLRDTGELFF
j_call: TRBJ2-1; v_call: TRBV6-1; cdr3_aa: CASRRQPGLAGGPDEQFF
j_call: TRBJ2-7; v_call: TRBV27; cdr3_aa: CASSLSGSGTPFYEQYF
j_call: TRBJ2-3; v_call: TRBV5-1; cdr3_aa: CASSPGAGVSTDTQYF
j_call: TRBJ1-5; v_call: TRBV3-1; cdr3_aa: CASSQLQGTQPQHF
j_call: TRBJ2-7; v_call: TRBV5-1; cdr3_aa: CASSLIPGSYEQYF
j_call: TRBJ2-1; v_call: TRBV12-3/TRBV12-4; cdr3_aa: CASSFYSLAGVFNEQFF
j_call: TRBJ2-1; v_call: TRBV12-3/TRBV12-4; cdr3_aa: CASRVVGLAGGPSSYNEQFF
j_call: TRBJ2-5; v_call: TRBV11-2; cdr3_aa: CASSPGGQALGETQYF
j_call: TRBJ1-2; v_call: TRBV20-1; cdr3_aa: CSAGAAVTYGYTF
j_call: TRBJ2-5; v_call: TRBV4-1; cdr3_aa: CASSRQGEGETQYF
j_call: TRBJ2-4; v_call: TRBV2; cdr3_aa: CASTDRVKDIQYF
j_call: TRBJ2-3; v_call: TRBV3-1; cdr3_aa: CASSQDARTSTDTQYF
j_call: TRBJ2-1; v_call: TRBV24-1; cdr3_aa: CATSDRDKGTYNEQFF
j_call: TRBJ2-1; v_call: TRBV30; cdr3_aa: CAWERGGGYNEQFF
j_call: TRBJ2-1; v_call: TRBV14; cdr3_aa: CASSRLGGEDNEQFF
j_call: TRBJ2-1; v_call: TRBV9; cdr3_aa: CASSPSGQGQIDEQFF
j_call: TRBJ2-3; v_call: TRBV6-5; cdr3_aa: CASSYSGLGTDTQYF
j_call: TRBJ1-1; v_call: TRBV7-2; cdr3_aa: CASSPKGQGFEAFF
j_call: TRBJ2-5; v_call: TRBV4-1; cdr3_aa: CASSRTGYRETQYF
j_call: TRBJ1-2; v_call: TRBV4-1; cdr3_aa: CASSQDRARDRGHMDYGYTF
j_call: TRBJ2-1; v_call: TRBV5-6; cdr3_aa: CASSLVTNEQFF
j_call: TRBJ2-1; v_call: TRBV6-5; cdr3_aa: CAGGTPYSEQFF